The 19 T cell receptor beta chains listed next were all sequenced from one sample in a study of blood T cell repertoires in COVID-19. TCRdb's table, derived via immunoSEQ multiplex PCR, lists solely in-frame clones and lacks some. The sample includes under 150,000 clones, 75% to 85% seen only once; the top ten take about a fifth. Sequenced sample: peripheral blood. The receptors were gathered from a man older than 75 with acute or convalescent COVID-19.

The chain is built from TRBV5-1 and TRBJ1-2; TRBD1 might be the D (6 bases). CDR3 size: 14 residues. From germline, CDR1 is SGHRS and CDR2 YFSETQ. Trimming pared 0 bases from V and 5 bases from J, leaving 11 bases between. CDR3 loop: CASSLEGHTYGYTF. DNA of the CDR3: TGCGCCAGCAGCTTGGAGGGACACACGTATGGCTACACCTTC.

This clone has more than one count but fewer than ten. The J gene is TRBJ1-1, the V gene TRBV4-1, with a weak D call TRBD1 (6 bases). CDR1 and CDR2 from the germline V gene are MGHRA and YSYEKL. This CDR3 is built from 15 residues. Trimming shortened V by 4 bases and J by 1 base, and 13 bases separated the two germline ends. This CDR3 reads CASSPLVQGNTEAFF. CDR3 DNA: TGCGCCAGCAGCCCCCTCGTACAGGGGAACACTGAAGCTTTCTTT.

This clone was seen a few times. The chain uses TRBV3-1 (or the pseudogene TRBV3-2) and TRBJ2-1; 10 nucleotides match TRBD1. The CDR3 consists of 19 residues. V gave up 1 base and J gave up 7 bases; unmatched junction bases: 16. Per germline, CDR1 LGHDT and CDR2 YNNKEL (reference sequence). The CDR3 DNA sequence: TGTGCCAGCAGCCAAGTCTATATGACAGGGGGCGTTAATCCGAATGAGCAGTTCTTC. Protein: CASSQVYMTGGVNPNEQFF.

The chain recombines TRBV15 with TRBJ2-7, with 7 bases that match TRBD1. Germline lookup yields CDR1 LNHNV and CDR2 YYDKDF (reference sequence). V gave up 1 base and J gave up 5 bases; unmatched junction bases: 8. The CDR3 is 15 residues long. The CDR3 DNA reads as TGTGCCACCAGCAGAGCTAGACAGGGACCGAACGAGCAGTACTTC. Translated, it gives CATSRARQGPNEQYF.

The chain joins TRBV15 to TRBJ2-5; 7 bases are shared with TRBD2. V trimming: 0 bases; J trimming: 2 bases; junction bases outside the gene matches: 15. The CDR3 totals 19 residues. Germline V gene data show CDR1 as LNHNV and CDR2 as YYDKDF (reference sequence). CDR3: CATSRDPLTSKTRQETQYF. The CDR3 nucleotides are TGTGCCACCAGCAGAGATCCCCTGACTAGCAAGACCCGGCAAGAGACCCAGTACTTC.

The rearrangement joins TRBV4-2 to TRBJ2-7, with 7 bases identical to TRBD2. Trimming cost V 4 bases and J 3 bases; bases outside gene matches: 6. The CDR3 totals 14 residues. From germline, CDR1 is LGHNA and CDR2 YNFKEQ. Here the CDR3 DNA reads TGTGCCAGCAGCCGGGGAGGGGCTAACTACGAGCAGTACTTC. This translates into CASSRGGANYEQYF.

The chain couples TRBV15 to TRBJ1-4; the match to TRBD1 covers 7 bases. With V trimmed by 4 bases and J by 4 bases, 6 bases remained unmatched. The CDR3 has 15 residues. Germline V gene lookup returns CDR1 LNHNV and CDR2 YYDKDF (reference sequence). The CDR3 DNA reads as TGTGCCACCAGCACCTACACAGGGGTTAATGAAAAACTGTTTTTT. It is translated as CATSTYTGVNEKLFF.

This clone was detected once. The chain has TRBV7-9 and TRBJ2-3, with 8 bases fitting TRBD2. The CDR3 spans 17 residues. The germline CDR1 and CDR2 sequences are SEHNR and FQNEAQ (reference sequence). After removal of 3 bases from V and 5 bases from J, the junction contained 13 bases not matched to a gene. The CDR3 spells CASSFAGLVGGLDTQYF. As DNA, the CDR3 is TGTGCCAGCAGCTTTGCGGGACTAGTGGGGGGCTTAGATACGCAGTATTTT. Together with reference TRBV7-9 and TRBJ2-3, the CDR3 gives the full variable domain: DTGVSQNPRHKITKRGQNVTFRCDPISEHNRLYWYRQTLGQGPEFLTYFQNEAQLEKSRLLSDRFSAERPKGSFSTLEIQRTEQGDSAMYLCASSFAGLVGGLDTQYFGPGTRLTVL.

V gene TRBV24-1 combines with J gene TRBJ2-2, with 10 bases lining up with TRBD1. CDR1 and CDR2 from the germline V gene are KGHDR and SFDVKD. V trimming: 1 base; J trimming: 6 bases; junction bases outside the gene matches: 10. The CDR3 contains 18 residues. The CDR3 DNA reads as TGTGCCACCAGTGATTTCTCAGACAGGGGGCTTCTGGCCGGGGAGCTGTTTTTT. Translated: CATSDFSDRGLLAGELFF.

This chain's CDR3 is CASSRGGGGRNYGYTF. As DNA, the CDR3 is TGTGCCAGCAGCCGAGGTGGGGGGGGCAGGAACTATGGCTACACCTTC. This rearrangement joins TRBV5-8 to TRBJ1-2, with D maybe TRBD1 (6 bases). V was cut by 4 bases and J by 2 bases, with 18 bases left in between. The CDR3 consists of 16 residues. The V gene's germline CDR1 is SGHTS and CDR2 YDEGEE. The full variable domain, completed using reference TRBV5-8 and TRBJ1-2, is EAGVTQSPTHLIKTRGQQATLRCSPISGHTSVYWYQQALGLGLQFLLWYDEGEERNRGNFPPRFSGRQFPNYSSELNVNALELEDSALYLCASSRGGGGRNYGYTFGSGTRLTVV.

This clone has just one count. This chain links TRBV27 with TRBJ2-7; D possibly corresponds to TRBD2 (6 bases). Germline values: CDR1 MNHEY, CDR2 SMNVEV (reference sequence). The CDR3 is 14 residues long. With 3 bases removed from V and 2 bases from J, the gap between germline ends came to 11 bases. The CDR3 nucleotides read TGTGCCAGCAGTTTGGGGAGGAAGGCCTACGAGCAGTACTTC. Its translation is CASSLGRKAYEQYF.

This chain uses TRBV4-1 with TRBJ1-6; no reliable D call. V shed 4 bases and J shed 8 bases, with 18 bases lying between them. The germline V gene has CDR1 MGHRA and CDR2 YSYEKL. There are 16 residues in the CDR3. CDR3 coding DNA: TGCGCCAGCAGCCGCCGGGCCGGAGGAAGGGATTCACCCCTCCACTTT. Its protein product is CASSRRAGGRDSPLHF.

The chain has TRBV30 and TRBJ2-5, with 7 bases aligning to TRBD1. CDR1 GTSNPN and CDR2 SVGIG come from the germline V gene (reference sequence). V shed 2 bases, J shed 5 bases, and the junction held 5 bases outside the gene matches. The CDR3 sequence is 13 residues long. CDR3 DNA: TGTGCCTGGAGTCTAAGGGGGCTGGAGACCCAGTACTTC. This gives the protein CAWSLRGLETQYF. Drawing the rest from reference TRBV30 and TRBJ2-5, the complete variable domain is SQTIHQWPATLVQPVGSPLSLECTVEGTSNPNLYWYRQAAGRGLQLLFYSVGIGQISSEVPQNLSASRPQDRQFILSSKKLLLSDSGFYLCAWSLRGLETQYFGPGTRLLVL.

The gene calls are TRBV11-3 and TRBJ2-1; tentatively, D is TRBD2 (5 bases). Germline V gives CDR1 SGHNT, CDR2 YENEEA. V gave up 5 bases and J gave up 8 bases, with 22 bases separating them. The CDR3 has 16 residues. The CDR3 is CASSPSITRAVDEQFF. Here the CDR3 DNA reads TGTGCCAGCAGCCCGTCGATTACTAGGGCGGTCGATGAGCAGTTCTTC.

The chain links TRBV2 to TRBJ1-6; 9 bases match TRBD1. Trimming took 6 bases from V and 6 from J; bases not matched to a gene: 6. This CDR3 spans 15 amino acids. CDR1 and CDR2 from the germline V gene are SNHLY and FYNNEI. CDR3 amino acids: CASRGTGNFNSPLHF. CDR3 nucleotide sequence: TGTGCCAGCAGGGGGACAGGGAATTTTAATTCACCCCTCCACTTT.

The chain is built from TRBV5-1 and TRBJ2-1, with 10 bases fitting TRBD1. There are 15 residues in the CDR3. Germline CDR1 and CDR2: SGHRS and YFSETQ. The ends lost 1 base at V and 8 bases at J; junction bases unmatched: 6. The CDR3 loop reads CASSLLTGGGYEQFF. CDR3 nucleotide sequence: TGCGCCAGCAGCTTGTTGACAGGGGGCGGCTATGAGCAGTTCTTC.

A single count supports this clone. V is TRBV5-1 and J is TRBJ2-3; possibly TRBD2 for D (7 bases). Germline V lookup: CDR1 SGHRS, CDR2 YFSETQ. Trimming removed 3 bases at V and 2 bases at J, with 13 bases between. CDR3 size: 15 residues. CDR3 sequence reads: CASSWGGRNTDTQYF. CDR3 nucleotide sequence: TGCGCCAGCAGCTGGGGGGGCCGGAACACAGATACGCAGTATTTT.

The chain combines TRBV20-1 with TRBJ1-5; the D is unclear. The germline CDR1 and CDR2 sequences are DFQATT and SNEGSKA (reference sequence). This CDR3 has 13 amino acids. The V gene lost 3 bases and the J gene lost 5 bases, with 11 bases spanning the gap. As DNA, the CDR3 is TGCAGTGCTAGTCGTGTGAGGGATCAGCCCCAGCATTTT. This sequence encodes CSASRVRDQPQHF.

The rearrangement links TRBV7-9 to TRBJ2-4; a possible D gene is TRBD1 (5 bases). The CDR3 contains 15 residues. The germline CDR1 and CDR2 sequences are SEHNR and FQNEAQ (reference sequence). Trimming cost V 5 bases and J 0 bases, with 11 bases left between them. CDR3 region: CASSQSTGAKNIQYF. Written as DNA, the CDR3 is TGTGCCAGCAGCCAATCCACAGGAGCCAAAAACATTCAGTACTTC.